The next 15 T cell receptor beta chains were all read from a single sample in a study of T cell responses to AZD1222 COVID-19 vaccine. TCRdb's copy holds only in-frame clones and misses some; the assay was immunoSEQ multiplex PCR. This table holds 150,000 or so clones, about 91% found once. This specimen was peripheral blood, taken on day 0 of AZD1222 vaccination. Source of these receptors: an adult in good health.

The chain is built from TRBV15 and TRBJ1-5, with no clear D. The length of the CDR3 is 16 residues. Trimming removed 5 bases at V and 5 bases at J, with 19 bases between. Germline V gene lookup returns CDR1 LNHNV and CDR2 YYDKDF (reference sequence). In DNA, the CDR3 is TGTGCCACCAGCCCGAGGCTCCAGAAATCCTATCAGCCCCAGCATTTT. Translated: CATSPRLQKSYQPQHF.

This chain connects TRBV6-2 or TRBV6-3 to TRBJ1-6; no definite D call. This CDR3 has 16 amino acids. Trimming stripped 5 bases from V and 0 bases from J, with 11 bases between. The V gene's germline CDR1 is MNHEY and CDR2 SVGEGT. The CDR3 nucleotides are TGTGCCAGCAGTCTACGGGAGCTCTCCTATAATTCACCCCTCCACTTT. It encodes CASSLRELSYNSPLHF.

The chain recombines TRBV28 with TRBJ2-3; D is unresolved. Trimming removed 3 bases at V and 0 bases at J, with 10 bases between. The germline CDR1 and CDR2 sequences are MDHEN and SYDVKM. The CDR3 runs 15 residues. This CDR3 reads CASSFRPRSTDTQYF. The DNA for the CDR3 is TGTGCCAGCAGTTTTAGGCCTAGGAGCACAGATACGCAGTATTTT.

V and J are TRBV2 and TRBJ2-1, with TRBD1 as a possible D gene (7 bases). The CDR3 extends over 16 amino acids. Germline CDR1 SNHLY, CDR2 FYNNEI. The V end lost 5 bases, the J end lost 6 bases, and 20 bases lay between the germline ends. Here the CDR3 DNA reads TGTGCCAGCAGTCCCAGGGGGGTTATGGGTGGCAATGAGCAGTTCTTC. It encodes CASSPRGVMGGNEQFF. Combining the CDR3 with reference TRBV2 and TRBJ2-1 gives the whole variable domain EPEVTQTPSHQVTQMGQEVILRCVPISNHLYFYWYRQILGQKVEFLVSFYNNEISEKSEIFDDQFSVERPDGSNFTLKIRSTKLEDSAMYFCASSPRGVMGGNEQFFGPGTRLTVL.

V is TRBV18 and J is TRBJ2-1, with 7 bases aligning to TRBD1. This CDR3 has 15 residues. V was pared by 2 bases and J by 9 bases, with 10 bases of the junction left unmatched. CDR1 KGHSH and CDR2 LQKENI come from the germline V gene. The CDR3 loop reads CASSPTGVTSSEQFF. DNA of the CDR3: TGTGCCAGCTCACCAACAGGGGTGACCTCGAGTGAGCAGTTCTTC.

The chain carries TRBV18 and TRBJ2-5; the D is unclear. The V gene lost 0 bases and the J gene lost 1 base, with 9 bases spanning the gap. Germline CDR1 reads KGHSH; CDR2 reads LQKENI. The CDR3 runs 15 residues. The CDR3 region has the DNA TGTGCCAGCTCACCACCGAAGGGCGTCCAAGAGACCCAGTACTTC. Protein: CASSPPKGVQETQYF. The whole variable domain, remainder taken from reference TRBV18 and TRBJ2-5, is NAGVMQNPRHLVRRRGQEARLRCSPMKGHSHVYWYRQLPEEGLKFMVYLQKENIIDESGMPKERFSAEFPKEGPSILRIQQVVRGDSAAYFCASSPPKGVQETQYFGPGTRLLVL.

The chain couples TRBV5-6 to TRBJ1-2; D remains ambiguous. Per the germline V gene, CDR1 is SGHDT and CDR2 is YYEEEE. Trimming pared 4 bases from V and 10 bases from J, leaving 11 bases between. The CDR3 length is 11 residues. The CDR3: CASSAGPFYTF. CDR3 coding DNA: TGTGCCAGCAGCGCGGGCCCCTTCTACACCTTC.

This clone was detected once. The chain uses TRBV19 and TRBJ1-1, with D perhaps matching TRBD1 (6 bases). Trimming stripped 4 bases from V and 5 bases from J, with 17 bases between. The CDR3 totals 15 residues. The germline CDR1 and CDR2 sequences are LNHDA and SQIVND (reference sequence). The CDR3 DNA is TGTGCCAGTAGTACCACCCTCAGGGGAAGGACTGAAGCTTTCTTT. Encoded protein: CASSTTLRGRTEAFF.

This clone occurred once. This sample also contains other DNA sequences that code for the same CDR3. The V and J genes are TRBV18 and TRBJ1-5; 9 positions agree with TRBD1. Germline loops: CDR1 KGHSH, CDR2 LQKENI. This CDR3 contains 14 residues. Trimming took 3 bases from V and 4 from J; bases not matched to a gene: 1. For the CDR3, the DNA is TGTGCCAGCTCACCGGGACAGGGTAATCAGCCCCAGCATTTT. This encodes CASSPGQGNQPQHF.

V is TRBV11-3 and J is TRBJ2-1; D may be TRBD2 (5 bases). Trimming removed 2 bases at V and 9 bases at J, with 8 bases between. From germline, CDR1 is SGHNT and CDR2 YENEEA. The CDR3 spans 12 residues. The CDR3 loop is CASSLWEREQFF. DNA for the CDR3: TGTGCCAGCAGCTTATGGGAGCGTGAGCAGTTCTTC. The entire variable domain, with the rest obtained from reference TRBV11-3 and TRBJ2-1, is as follows: EAGVVQSPRYKIIEKKQPVAFWCNPISGHNTLYWYLQNLGQGPELLIRYENEEAVDDSQLPKDRFSAERLKGVDSTLKIQPAELGDSAVYLCASSLWEREQFFGPGTRLTVL.

This sequence joins TRBV19 and TRBJ1-5; 9 bases are a match to TRBD1. Per germline, CDR1 LNHDA and CDR2 SQIVND (reference sequence). The CDR3 loop spans 15 amino acids. With V trimmed by 5 bases and J by 6 bases, 8 bases remained unmatched. CDR3 protein: CASSLRTGVGQPQHF. The CDR3 DNA is TGTGCCAGTAGTTTAAGGACAGGGGTTGGTCAGCCCCAGCATTTT. Using reference TRBV19 and TRBJ1-5 for the parts outside the CDR3, the full variable domain is DGGITQSPKYLFRKEGQNVTLSCEQNLNHDAMYWYRQDPGQGLRLIYYSQIVNDFQKGDIAEGYSVSREKKESFPLTVTSAQKNPTAFYLCASSLRTGVGQPQHFGDGTRLSIL.

CDR3 loop: CASSHPAHEQYF. CDR3 nucleotides: TGTGCCAGCAGCCATCCCGCCCACGAGCAGTACTTC. The gene calls are TRBV6-2 or TRBV6-3 and TRBJ2-7; D unclear. The CDR3 loop spans 12 amino acids. Germline CDR1 and CDR2: MNHEY and SVGEGT. V lost 6 bases and J lost 5, with 11 bases in between.

The chain links TRBV28 to TRBJ2-5, with D tentatively TRBD1 (6 bases). V was cut by 2 bases and J by 6 bases, with 16 bases left in between. Per the germline V gene, CDR1 is MDHEN and CDR2 is SYDVKM. CDR3 length equals 15 residues. The CDR3, as DNA: TGTGCCAGCAGTTTACTGGACAGTTTATCGAAGACCCAGTACTTC. Protein: CASSLLDSLSKTQYF.

V is TRBV7-3 and J is TRBJ2-7; perhaps TRBD2 as D (6 bases). Germline V gene sequence: CDR1 SGHTA, CDR2 FQGTGA. With 0 bases removed from V and 2 bases from J, the gap between germline ends came to 8 bases. The CDR3 length is 14 residues. The CDR3 DNA sequence: TGTGCCAGCAGCTTAACTAGCGGAACCTACGAGCAGTACTTC. Protein sequence: CASSLTSGTYEQYF.

V gene TRBV11-3 combines with J gene TRBJ1-1; D gene unclear. V shed 5 bases and J shed 1 base, with 11 bases lying between them. Germline loops: CDR1 SGHNT, CDR2 YENEEA. The CDR3 extends over 14 amino acids. CDR3 sequence: CASSLARGNTEAFF. The CDR3 bases are TGTGCCAGCAGCCTCGCGCGCGGGAACACTGAAGCTTTCTTT.